A selection of T cell receptor beta chains follows, all from one sample in a study of read filtering for tumor transcriptome and immune sequencing. TCRdb reprocessed the reads with MiXCR, giving one entry per CDR3 protein. The sample has roughly 90,000 distinct CDR3 sequences; more than 9% are singletons. Sequenced input: a population of CD138-negative cells sorted from bone marrow. Every receptor here comes from a donor over 35 with multiple myeloma. CDR3s include the opening cysteine and the closing phenylalanine or tryptophan. A D gene is named only where the DNA matches it firmly. Clone sizes are given selectively: once, few, many, or a class where the clone is expanded.

size: many
J: TRBJ1-3
V: TRBV12-3/TRBV12-4
D: -
DNA: TGTGCCAGCAGTCTAGGAAACACCATATATTTT
CDR3: CASSLGNTIYF

size: -
J: TRBJ1-3
V: TRBV7-9
D: -
DNA: TGTGCCAGCAGCTCCGCCGCTGGAAACACCATATATTTT
CDR3: CASSSAAGNTIYF

size: many
J: TRBJ2-5
V: TRBV20-1
D: -
DNA: TGCAGTGCTAGGGGATTGCTGGAGACCCAGTACTTC
CDR3: CSARGLLETQYF

size: many
J: TRBJ2-1
V: TRBV5-4
D: -
DNA: TGTGCCAGCAGCGATAGACTCCGCTCCTACAATGAGCAGTTCTTC
CDR3: CASSDRLRSYNEQFF

size: many
J: TRBJ2-1
V: TRBV20-1
D: -
DNA: TGCAGTGCTTATATCAATGAGCAGTTCTTC
CDR3: CSAYINEQFF

size: many
J: TRBJ2-7
V: TRBV28
D: -
DNA: TGTGCCGCCAGGGGGGTGTCATCCTACGAGCAGTACTTC
CDR3: CAARGVSSYEQYF

size: many
J: TRBJ2-1
V: TRBV5-1
D: -
DNA: TGCGCCAGCAGCTTGCTGGGACAAGCCTACAATGAGCAGTTCTTC
CDR3: CASSLLGQAYNEQFF

size: many
J: TRBJ1-5
V: TRBV2
D: -
DNA: TGTGCCAGCAGTGACGATCCTATGTATCAGCCCCAGCATTTT
CDR3: CASSDDPMYQPQHF

size: many
J: TRBJ2-1
V: TRBV19
D: TRBD2
DNA: TGTGCCAGTAGTATATCGGGGACTAGGGGGGACTATGAGCAGTTCTTC
CDR3: CASSISGTRGDYEQFF

size: -
J: TRBJ2-2
V: TRBV23-1
D: -
DNA: TGCGCCAGCAGACTGGGCCCCCCACATACAGGCCTGAACACCGGGGAGCTGTTTTTT
CDR3: CASRLGPPHTGLNTGELFF

size: many
J: TRBJ1-2
V: TRBV5-1
D: -
DNA: TGCGCCAGCAGCTTGGGTGCAGGAGCCAAGGATGGCTACACCTTC
CDR3: CASSLGAGAKDGYTF

size: many
J: TRBJ1-2
V: TRBV18
D: -
DNA: TGTGCCAGCTCACCACGAGAAACAGCCAAGGGCTACACCTTC
CDR3: CASSPRETAKGYTF

size: many
J: TRBJ1-1
V: TRBV12-3/TRBV12-4
D: -
DNA: TGTGCCAGCAGCCCTGATTGGGGTGCCCTCACTGAAGCTTTCTTT
CDR3: CASSPDWGALTEAFF

size: many
J: TRBJ2-1
V: TRBV3-1
D: TRBD2
DNA: TGTGCCAGCAGCAAAGAGACTAGCGGGAGTAAGAATGAGCAGTTCTTC
CDR3: CASSKETSGSKNEQFF

size: many
J: TRBJ2-7
V: TRBV5-4
D: -
DNA: TGTGCCAGCAGCTTGACTCTACAGGGATACGAGCAGTACTTC
CDR3: CASSLTLQGYEQYF

size: many
J: TRBJ2-1
V: TRBV7-3
D: -
DNA: TGTGCCAGCAGCTTAAGTCAAGGGAATGAGCAGTTCTTC
CDR3: CASSLSQGNEQFF

size: many
J: TRBJ2-5
V: TRBV20-1
D: TRBD2
DNA: TGCAGTGCTAGGACCAGACTAGCGGGAGGGCACGAGACCCAGTACTTC
CDR3: CSARTRLAGGHETQYF

size: few
J: TRBJ2-7
V: TRBV3-1
D: TRBD2
DNA: TGTGCCAGCCGGACTAGCGGGAGAAACGAGCAGTACTTC
CDR3: CASRTSGRNEQYF

size: -
J: TRBJ2-1
V: TRBV7-3
D: -
DNA: TGTGCCAGCAGCCCGCGATCCACCTACAATGAGCAGTTCTTC
CDR3: CASSPRSTYNEQFF

size: many
J: TRBJ1-5
V: TRBV19
D: -
DNA: TGTGCCAGTAGGTGGGCTTCAAATCAGCCCCAGCATTTT
CDR3: CASRWASNQPQHF

size: few
J: TRBJ1-6
V: TRBV20-1
D: TRBD1
DNA: TGCAGTGCTCCGGGACAGGGGGATTCACCCCTCCACTTT
CDR3: CSAPGQGDSPLHF

size: many
J: TRBJ2-5
V: TRBV7-9
D: TRBD2
DNA: TGTGCCAGCAGACGTAGCGGGGCGGAGACCCAGTACTTC
CDR3: CASRRSGAETQYF

size: -
J: TRBJ2-5
V: TRBV5-1
D: TRBD1
DNA: TGCGCCAGCAGCTGGGGGACAGGGGGCTATGAGACCCAGTACTTC
CDR3: CASSWGTGGYETQYF

size: many
J: TRBJ2-3
V: TRBV6-2/TRBV6-3
D: TRBD2
DNA: TGTGCCAGCGGGAGAAGCGGGGGGGTCACAGATACGCAGTATTTT
CDR3: CASGRSGGVTDTQYF

size: many
J: TRBJ2-2
V: TRBV19
D: -
DNA: TGTGCCAGTACGAGGGGGACGAACACCGGGGAGCTGTTTTTT
CDR3: CASTRGTNTGELFF

size: many
J: TRBJ1-5
V: TRBV2
D: -
DNA: TGTGCCAGCAGTTCCTACGATAATCAGCCCCAGCATTTT
CDR3: CASSSYDNQPQHF

size: many
J: TRBJ2-5
V: TRBV29-1
D: TRBD1
DNA: TGCAGCGTTGAAATTGGACAGGGAAAGACCCAGTACTTC
CDR3: CSVEIGQGKTQYF

size: many
J: TRBJ2-1
V: TRBV6-1
D: TRBD1
DNA: TGTGCCAGCAGTACAGCAGGGGGCTTCTACAATGAGCAGTTCTTC
CDR3: CASSTAGGFYNEQFF

size: many
J: TRBJ2-1
V: TRBV20-1
D: -
DNA: TGCAGTGCTAGTGGGGACCCCCTGACGAGGGAGAGTCTCTACAATGAGCAGTTCTTC
CDR3: CSASGDPLTRESLYNEQFF

size: many
J: TRBJ1-1
V: TRBV9
D: -
DNA: TGTGCCAGCAGTTTAGAGGTCGTGAGCACTGAAGCTTTCTTT
CDR3: CASSLEVVSTEAFF

size: many
J: TRBJ2-1
V: TRBV7-2
D: TRBD2
DNA: TGTGCCAGCAGCAAACGCCCAGCGGGATCCTACAATGAGCAGTTCTTC
CDR3: CASSKRPAGSYNEQFF

size: many
J: TRBJ2-5
V: TRBV6-1
D: -
DNA: TGTGCCAGCACGACGGCGGCTACACAAGAGACCCAGTACTTC
CDR3: CASTTAATQETQYF

size: many
J: TRBJ2-5
V: TRBV20-1
D: TRBD2
DNA: TGCAGTGCTAGAGACCCTAGCGGTCCAGGGGAGACCCAGTACTTC
CDR3: CSARDPSGPGETQYF

size: many
J: TRBJ2-2
V: TRBV29-1
D: -
DNA: TGCAGCGTTGAACAGAGCAGCACCGGGGAGCTGTTTTTT
CDR3: CSVEQSSTGELFF

size: many
J: TRBJ2-7
V: TRBV12-3/TRBV12-4
D: TRBD1
DNA: TGTGCCAGCAGTTTGAAGGGGGCAGGGGAGCAGTACTTC
CDR3: CASSLKGAGEQYF

size: many
J: TRBJ2-1
V: TRBV7-2
D: TRBD2
DNA: TGTGCCAGCAGCTCGGGACTACCCGGGGTTTACAATGAGCAGTTCTTC
CDR3: CASSSGLPGVYNEQFF

size: many
J: TRBJ2-1
V: TRBV12-3/TRBV12-4
D: TRBD2
DNA: TGTGCCAGCAGTTTGGAGGATAGCGGGAGGGGGATGGGGTTCTTC
CDR3: CASSLEDSGRGMGFF

size: many
J: TRBJ2-7
V: TRBV28
D: TRBD1
DNA: TGTGCCAGCAGTTTATGGGGGGGACAGGGGTACGAGCAGTACTTC
CDR3: CASSLWGGQGYEQYF

size: many
J: TRBJ2-7
V: TRBV5-1
D: TRBD2
DNA: TGCGCCAGCAGCGCCTCCGGGACTAGCGGGAACCAGCAGTACTTC
CDR3: CASSASGTSGNQQYF

size: many
J: TRBJ1-5
V: TRBV5-1
D: -
DNA: TGCGCCAGCAGCTTGATAACAGGGAGCAATCAGCCCCAGCATTTT
CDR3: CASSLITGSNQPQHF

size: many
J: TRBJ1-2
V: TRBV5-1
D: -
DNA: TGCGCCAGCAGCTTGAACAGCAACTATGGCTACACCTTC
CDR3: CASSLNSNYGYTF

size: many
J: TRBJ2-1
V: TRBV11-3
D: TRBD2
DNA: TGTGCCAGCAGCTTATTTCTAGCGGGATATGGGAATGAGCAGTTCTTC
CDR3: CASSLFLAGYGNEQFF

size: -
J: TRBJ2-7
V: TRBV18
D: TRBD2
DNA: TGTGCCAGCTCACCGTCTGAGGGAAGCGGGGGATACGAGCAGTACTTC
CDR3: CASSPSEGSGGYEQYF

size: many
J: TRBJ2-1
V: TRBV13
D: TRBD2
DNA: TGTGCCAGCAGCCCTCTAGCGGGGGCTTACAATGAGCAGTTCTTC
CDR3: CASSPLAGAYNEQFF

size: many
J: TRBJ2-7
V: TRBV7-3
D: -
DNA: TGTGCCAGCAGCTTATCGGGCACTAGCTACGAGCAGTACTTC
CDR3: CASSLSGTSYEQYF

size: -
J: TRBJ2-3
V: TRBV29-1
D: -
DNA: TGCAGCGTCGGCCTCACCGGCGAAACTAGCACAGATACACAGTATTTT
CDR3: CSVGLTGETSTDTQYF

size: many
J: TRBJ2-1
V: TRBV28
D: TRBD2
DNA: TGTGCCAGCAGTTTAGCCGGGACTAGCGGGAGAAATGAGCAGTTCTTC
CDR3: CASSLAGTSGRNEQFF

size: -
J: TRBJ2-7
V: TRBV3-1
D: TRBD2
DNA: TGTGCCAGCAGCCCGGGACTAGCGGACAACCACGAGCAGTACTTC
CDR3: CASSPGLADNHEQYF

size: many
J: TRBJ2-1
V: TRBV29-1
D: -
DNA: TGCAGCGTTCTGGGAGATTACAATGAGCAGTTCTTC
CDR3: CSVLGDYNEQFF

size: many
J: TRBJ2-1
V: TRBV5-1
D: TRBD2
DNA: TGCGCCAGCAGCTTGGGGACTAGCGGGAGCAATGAGCAGTTCTTC
CDR3: CASSLGTSGSNEQFF